This T cell receptor (beta chain) was documented in a study of blood T cell repertoires in COVID-19. As for the study in general: Both acute and convalescent COVID-19 samples were obtained from the United States, Italy and Spain. Sources were T cells, B-cell-depleted T cells, or PBMCs; the material itself was cDNA or gDNA.

In the original processing: Reference gene primer amplification gave estimated nucleated cell counts. Some clones are missing from TCRdb's copy, which holds only in-frame ones; the method was immunoSEQ multiplex PCR. V, J and clone size are taken as reported in that table, and D and trimming were inferred from the DNA itself. The sample contains hundreds of thousands of clones, 86% of which appear only once. Seattle cases were enrolled at active infection and followed longitudinally. CDR3 size: 16 residues. Trimming took off 4 bases at V and 0 bases at J, with 13 bases between the two ends. Germline values: CDR1 LGHDT, CDR2 YNNKEL (reference sequence).

The chain recombines TRBV3-1 (or the pseudogene TRBV3-2) with TRBJ1-3, with D unresolved. The sample was peripheral blood. The source is a woman aged 60 to 75 with COVID-19, enrolled during active disease. CDR3 in amino acids: CASSLSDGNSGNTIYF. The DNA for the CDR3 is TGTGCCAGCAGCCTAAGCGACGGTAACTCTGGAAACACCATATATTTT.